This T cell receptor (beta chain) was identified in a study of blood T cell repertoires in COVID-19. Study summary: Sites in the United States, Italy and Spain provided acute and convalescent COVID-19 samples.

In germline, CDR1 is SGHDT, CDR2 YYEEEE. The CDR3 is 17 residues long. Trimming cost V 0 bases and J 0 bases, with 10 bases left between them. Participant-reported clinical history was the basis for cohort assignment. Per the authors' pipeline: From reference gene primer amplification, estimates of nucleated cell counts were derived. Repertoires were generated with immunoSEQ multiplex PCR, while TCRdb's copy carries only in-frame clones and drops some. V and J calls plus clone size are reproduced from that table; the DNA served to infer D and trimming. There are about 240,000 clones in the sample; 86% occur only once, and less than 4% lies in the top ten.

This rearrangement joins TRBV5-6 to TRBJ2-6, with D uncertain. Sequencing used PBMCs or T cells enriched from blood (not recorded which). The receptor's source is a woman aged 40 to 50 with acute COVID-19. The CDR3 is CASSLDVASSGANVLTF. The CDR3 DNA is TGTGCCAGCAGCTTGGATGTTGCTAGCTCTGGGGCCAACGTCCTGACTTTC.